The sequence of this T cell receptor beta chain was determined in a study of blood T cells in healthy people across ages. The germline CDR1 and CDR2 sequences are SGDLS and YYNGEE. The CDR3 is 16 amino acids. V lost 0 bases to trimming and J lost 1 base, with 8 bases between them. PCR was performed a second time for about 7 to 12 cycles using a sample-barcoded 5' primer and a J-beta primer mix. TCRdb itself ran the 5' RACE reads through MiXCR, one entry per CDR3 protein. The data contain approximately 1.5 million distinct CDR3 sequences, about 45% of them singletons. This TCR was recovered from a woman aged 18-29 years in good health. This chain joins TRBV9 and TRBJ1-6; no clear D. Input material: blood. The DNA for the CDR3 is TGTGCCAGCAGCGTAGATCCAGAATCCTATAATTCACCCCTCCACTTT. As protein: CASSVDPESYNSPLHF.